This TCR beta chain emerged from a study of blood T cell repertoires in COVID-19. The wider study: The samples span acute and convalescent COVID-19 from the United States, Italy and Spain.

Ages ranged from about 18 to 89 years, with residence in fewer than 25 US areas. All exposed participants met a person with COVID-19 within 2 weeks before entering the study. Trimming stripped 1 base from V and 1 base from J, with 12 bases between. Germline V CDR1 and CDR2: SGHVS, FQNEAQ. This CDR3 region has 16 residues. Generated by immunoSEQ multiplex PCR, the TCRdb table keeps only in-frame clones and is missing some. The sample lists roughly 230,000 clones, around 84% occurring once. Sequenced input: PBMCs or T cells enriched from blood (not recorded which). The clonotype originates from a woman between 45 and 60 years old who had been exposed to COVID-19. The V gene is TRBV7-8, the J gene TRBJ2-3; the D gene is possibly TRBD2 (5 bases). CDR3 DNA: TGTGCCAGCAGCTTAGTCTCGGCGAGGGGCACAGATACGCAGTATTTT. Translation gives CASSLVSARGTDTQYF.